This TCR beta chain is from a study of blood T cell repertoires in COVID-19. About the research overall: Collection of acute and convalescent COVID-19 samples took place in the United States, Italy and Spain. The analysed material was cDNA or gDNA that came from T cells, B-cell-depleted T cells, or PBMCs.

Original analysis: Amplified reference gene primers provided the basis for estimating nucleated cell counts. Produced via immunoSEQ multiplex PCR; TCRdb's table is partial and in-frame only. Clone size and the V and J calls come from that table; the DNA yielded D and trimming. The sample shows around 170,000 clones, about 81% of them seen only once. The ends were cut back, 6 bases at V and 0 bases at J, with 11 bases in the middle. Germline assignment: CDR1 MNHEY and CDR2 SVGAGI. The CDR3 extends over 14 amino acids. The chain couples TRBV6-5 to TRBJ1-1; D may be TRBD1 (6 bases). Sequenced sample: peripheral blood. This clonotype was obtained from a young man with active or convalescent COVID-19. CDR3 sequence reads: CASRTGQLNTEAFF. The CDR3 DNA is TGTGCCAGCAGGACCGGACAGTTGAACACTGAAGCTTTCTTT.